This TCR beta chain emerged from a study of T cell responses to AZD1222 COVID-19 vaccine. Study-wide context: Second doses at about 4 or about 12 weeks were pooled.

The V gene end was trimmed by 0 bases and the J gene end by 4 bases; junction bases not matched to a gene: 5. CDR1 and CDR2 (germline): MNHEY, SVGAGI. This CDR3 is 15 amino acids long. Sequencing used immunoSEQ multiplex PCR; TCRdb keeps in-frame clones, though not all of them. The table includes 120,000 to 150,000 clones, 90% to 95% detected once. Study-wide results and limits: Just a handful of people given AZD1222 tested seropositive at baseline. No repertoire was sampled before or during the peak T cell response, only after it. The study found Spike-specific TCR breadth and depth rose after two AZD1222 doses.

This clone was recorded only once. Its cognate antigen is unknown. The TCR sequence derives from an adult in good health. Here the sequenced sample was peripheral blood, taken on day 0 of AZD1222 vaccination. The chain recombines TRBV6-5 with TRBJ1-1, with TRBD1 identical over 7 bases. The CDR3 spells CASSYSNRGSTEAFF. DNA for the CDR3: TGTGCCAGCAGTTACTCGAACAGGGGCAGCACTGAAGCTTTCTTT.